These 10 T cell receptor beta chains were sequenced from one sample in a study of T-cell memory formation after mild COVID-19. In TCRdb, the 5' RACE reads were re-called with MiXCR into one record per CDR3 protein. The profile covers approximately 180,000 distinct CDR3 sequences, with approximately 16% appearing a single time and approximately 2.2% taken by the ten largest. Sequenced input: PBMCs or a T cell subset sorted from them (not recorded which). The receptor source for this set is an adult woman who had mild COVID-19 (a few samples of this study predate the infection). Cell type and time point are not known.

V usage is TRBV7-2 and J usage is TRBJ2-5, with D possibly matching TRBD1 (5 bases). The CDR3 is made up of 13 amino acids. From germline, CDR1 is SGHTA and CDR2 FQGNSA. Trimming shortened V by 5 bases and J by 5 bases, and 12 bases separated the two germline ends. The CDR3 is CASSTRQWETQYF. In DNA form, the CDR3 reads TGTGCCAGCAGCACCCGACAGTGGGAGACCCAGTACTTC.

A few counts support this clonotype. The chain uses TRBV12-3 or TRBV12-4 and TRBJ2-1; 7 bases align to TRBD2. The CDR3 runs to 16 residues. V lost 7 bases and J lost 1; bases outside the gene matches: 10. CDR3 nucleotides: TGTGCCAGCACCCTAGCTGCCGGGGGGTCCTACAATGAGCAGTTCTTC. It specifies CASTLAAGGSYNEQFF.

This clonotype was detected a few times. The chain carries TRBV5-8 and TRBJ2-2; 11 bases are shared with TRBD2. The CDR3 sequence is 16 residues long. Germline CDR1 reads SGHTS; CDR2 reads YDEGEE. V shed 5 bases and J 2 bases; nucleotides not matched to a gene: 5. In nucleotides, the CDR3 is TGTGCCAGCAGGGTGACTAGCGGGACCAACACCGGGGAGCTGTTTTTT. Translated: CASRVTSGTNTGELFF.

This sequence joins TRBV5-1 and TRBJ2-1, with no clear D. V gave up 0 bases and J gave up 0 bases, with 10 bases separating them. CDR1 and CDR2 (germline): SGHRS, YFSETQ. The CDR3 spans 16 residues. The CDR3 region has the DNA TGCGCCAGCAGCTTGGAACCGAGTAGCTCCTACAATGAGCAGTTCTTC. As protein: CASSLEPSSSYNEQFF.

The chain has TRBV5-1 and TRBJ1-4; 8 bases line up with TRBD1. This CDR3 spans 15 amino acids. V shed 2 bases and J 6 bases; nucleotides not matched to a gene: 6. From germline, CDR1 is SGHRS and CDR2 YFSETQ. CDR3 residues: CASSLRTGSDEKLFF. The DNA of the CDR3 is TGCGCCAGCAGCTTACGGACAGGGTCGGATGAAAAACTGTTTTTT.

This clonotype has only a few counts. The V call is TRBV24-1, the J call TRBJ1-1; maybe TRBD1 (5 bases). Trimming took off 5 bases at V and 5 bases at J, with 11 bases between the two ends. The CDR3 covers 13 residues. CDR1 and CDR2 (germline): KGHDR, SFDVKD. The CDR3 protein is CATSGGKSTEAFF. The CDR3 region has the DNA TGTGCCACCAGTGGGGGGAAGAGTACTGAAGCTTTCTTT.

The V gene is TRBV20-1, the J gene TRBJ2-1; D not resolved. There are 12 residues in the CDR3. V was pared by 3 bases and J by 6 bases, with 9 bases between. Looked up from germline, CDR1 is DFQATT and CDR2 is SNEGSKA (reference sequence). CDR3 in DNA: TGCAGTGCTAGTAAGGGCTCCAATGAGCAGTTCTTC. It codes for CSASKGSNEQFF.

The chain links TRBV12-3 or TRBV12-4 to TRBJ1-2; D may be TRBD1 (5 bases). The V end was cut by 5 bases, the J end by 4 bases, with 14 bases between. The length of the CDR3 is 14 residues. The DNA for the CDR3 is TGTGCCAGCAGTACCCAGGGAAGGAGCTATGGCTACACCTTC. Translating gives CASSTQGRSYGYTF.

This clonotype appeared a few times. The V gene is TRBV19, the J gene TRBJ2-3; 8 bases are shared with TRBD1. Germline V lookup: CDR1 LNHDA, CDR2 SQIVND (reference sequence). Trimming at V came to 1 base and at J to 6 bases, leaving 18 bases not matched to a gene. The CDR3 has 19 residues. The CDR3 here is CASSIGPFRGRRTMDTQYF. CDR3 bases: TGTGCCAGTAGTATAGGTCCATTCAGGGGGCGACGCACCATGGATACGCAGTATTTT. The full variable domain, its missing parts supplied by reference TRBV19 and TRBJ2-3, is DGGITQSPKYLFRKEGQNVTLSCEQNLNHDAMYWYRQDPGQGLRLIYYSQIVNDFQKGDIAEGYSVSREKKESFPLTVTSAQKNPTAFYLCASSIGPFRGRRTMDTQYFGPGTRLTVL.

The table lists this clonotype with a few counts. The V gene is TRBV5-1, the J gene TRBJ2-3; 8 bases fit TRBD1. The CDR3 spans 14 residues. Germline-derived CDR1 and CDR2 are SGHRS and YFSETQ. J was trimmed by 5 bases and V by 0 bases; bases with no gene match: 2. The CDR3 spells CASSLDTGGDTQYF. CDR3 nucleotide sequence: TGCGCCAGCAGCTTGGATACAGGGGGAGATACGCAGTATTTT.